A single sample gave rise to the 16 T cell receptor beta chains below, sequenced in a study of CD8 T cells in ankylosing spondylitis. A single record per CDR3 protein comes from TCRdb applying MiXCR to the 5' RACE reads. Of 300,000 to 350,000 distinct CDR3 sequences listed, approximately 15% are singletons. The specimen was blood, either unsorted or a sorted T cell fraction (not recorded which). These receptors all come from a male donor with ankylosing spondylitis or in good health (not recorded which).

This clonotype was seen only a few times. This chain connects TRBV5-1 to TRBJ2-4, with 9 bases identical to TRBD1. V gave up 5 bases and J gave up 2 bases; unmatched junction bases: 8. CDR1 is SGHRS and CDR2 is YFSETQ in the germline V gene. The CDR3 runs to 16 residues. DNA for the CDR3: TGCGCCAGCAGAGACTCCGGGACAGGGTCCAAAAACATTCAGTACTTC. It specifies CASRDSGTGSKNIQYF.

The chain recombines TRBV5-1 with TRBJ1-1; weak D call: TRBD1 (5 bases). From germline, CDR1 is SGHRS and CDR2 YFSETQ. Trimming removed 4 bases at V and 0 bases at J, with 16 bases between. The CDR3 contains 16 residues. The CDR3 sequence is CASSKEGGVMNTEAFF. The CDR3 region has the DNA TGCGCCAGCAGCAAGGAGGGAGGGGTGATGAACACTGAAGCTTTCTTT.

This clonotype was seen only a few times. The chain links TRBV20-1 to TRBJ2-3; no reliable D call. This CDR3 has 11 residues. V lost 3 bases and J 7 bases, leaving 8 bases between the germline ends. CDR1 and CDR2 from the germline V gene are DFQATT and SNEGSKA (reference sequence). CDR3 DNA sequence: TGCAGTGCTAGTCTTGACAATACGCAGTATTTT. Amino acid sequence: CSASLDNTQYF.

This clonotype was counted only a few times. The genes are TRBV5-5 and TRBJ1-4, with D perhaps matching TRBD1 (5 bases). Germline CDR1 reads SGHKS; CDR2 reads YYEKEE (reference sequence). There are 14 residues in the CDR3. The V end lost 0 bases, the J end lost 4 bases, and 7 bases lay between the germline ends. The CDR3 here is CASSLEGFNEKLFF. The CDR3, as DNA: TGTGCCAGCAGCTTGGAGGGGTTTAATGAAAAACTGTTTTTT.

This clonotype was counted a few times. This rearrangement joins TRBV6-5 to TRBJ1-2; 10 nucleotides match TRBD1. Germline CDR1 MNHEY, CDR2 SVGAGI. With V trimmed by 2 bases and J by 4 bases, 7 bases remained unmatched. The CDR3 has 16 amino acids. The CDR3 loop is CASSYQDRGLVYGYTF. CDR3 DNA sequence: TGTGCCAGCAGTTACCAAGACAGGGGGCTTGTCTATGGCTACACCTTC.

This chain uses TRBV20-1 with TRBJ2-7; D is ambiguous. Germline V CDR1 and CDR2: DFQATT, SNEGSKA (reference sequence). Trimming took off 3 bases at V and 12 bases at J, with 15 bases between the two ends. The CDR3 has 11 residues. The CDR3 nucleotides read TGCAGTGCTAGTCTAGGAAACCGGGCGTACTTC. It specifies CSASLGNRAYF.

This clonotype showed up many times. The chain joins TRBV29-1 to TRBJ1-1; D not certain. Trimming stripped 8 bases from V and 3 bases from J, with 10 bases between. The CDR3 spans 11 residues. CDR1 and CDR2 from the germline V gene are SQVTM and ANQGSEA. CDR3 DNA sequence: TGCAGCCCCCGACGGGACACTGAAGCTTTCTTT. Translation gives CSPRRDTEAFF. Using reference TRBV29-1 and TRBJ1-1 for the parts outside the CDR3, the full variable domain is SAVISQKPSRDICQRGTSLTIQCQVDSQVTMMFWYRQQPGQSLTLIATANQGSEATYESGFVIDKFPISRPNLTFSTLTVSNMSPEDSSIYLCSPRRDTEAFFGQGTRLTVV.

CDR3 amino acids: CASSFYSYEQYF. CDR3 bases: TGTGCCAGCAGTTTTTATAGCTACGAGCAGTACTTC. This chain joins TRBV12-3 or TRBV12-4 and TRBJ2-7; D is ambiguous. The CDR3 loop spans 12 amino acids. The V end lost 3 bases, the J end lost 3 bases, and 6 bases lay between the germline ends.

The chain recombines TRBV5-1 with TRBJ2-3; 12 bases align to TRBD1. V dropped 0 bases and J dropped 3; count of bases not matched to a gene: 2. This CDR3 region has 16 residues. Looked up from germline, CDR1 is SGHRS and CDR2 is YFSETQ. CDR3: CASSLVGQGATDTQYF. As DNA, the CDR3 is TGCGCCAGCAGCTTGGTGGGACAGGGGGCAACAGATACGCAGTATTTT.

This clonotype was seen a few times. The rearrangement links TRBV5-1 to TRBJ2-3; 8 bases fit TRBD2. The CDR3 spans 18 residues. Germline CDR1 is SGHRS and CDR2 is YFSETQ. With V trimmed by 2 bases and J by 1 base, 12 bases remained unmatched. The CDR3, as DNA: TGCGCCAGCAGCTTTGGCTTCGGGGGGGGGGCCGGCACAGATACGCAGTATTTT. Residues: CASSFGFGGGAGTDTQYF.

This chain uses TRBV6-1 with TRBJ2-5, with TRBD2 matching over 11 bases. V lost 5 bases to trimming and J lost 5 bases; unmatched junction nucleotides: 10. CDR3 length: 16 amino acids. Germline CDR1 MNHNS, CDR2 SASEGT. The CDR3 bases are TGTGCCAGCAGTCGTGAGGGACTAGCGGTCGGGGAGACCCAGTACTTC. This translates into CASSREGLAVGETQYF.

V usage is TRBV18 and J usage is TRBJ1-2, with 7 bases identical to TRBD1. The trim removed 5 bases at V and 4 bases at J, leaving 7 bases unmatched. Per germline, CDR1 KGHSH and CDR2 LQKENI. The CDR3 is made up of 14 amino acids. As DNA, the CDR3 is TGTGCCAGCTCAACCCGGGACAGTCCCTATGGCTACACCTTC. It is translated as CASSTRDSPYGYTF.

The V gene is TRBV20-1, the J gene TRBJ2-1; 9 bases line up with TRBD2. The CDR3 contains 14 residues. The V gene end was trimmed by 5 bases and the J gene end by 6 bases; junction bases not matched to a gene: 8. The germline V gene encodes CDR1 DFQATT and CDR2 SNEGSKA (reference sequence). The CDR3 DNA is TGCAGTGCTGGGAGACTAGCGGCCCGCAATGAGCAGTTCTTC. Amino acids: CSAGRLAARNEQFF.

This clonotype has a handful of counts. The rearrangement links TRBV27 to TRBJ2-7, with TRBD1 as a possible D gene (6 bases). Trimming cost V 5 bases and J 2 bases, with 16 bases left between them. The CDR3 runs 15 residues. Germline CDR1 is MNHEY and CDR2 is SMNVEV (reference sequence). This chain's CDR3 is CASSPDSITAYEQYF. As DNA, the CDR3 is TGTGCCAGCAGTCCGGACAGTATAACAGCCTACGAGCAGTACTTC.

This clonotype has more than one count but fewer than ten. The chain is built from TRBV3-1 and TRBJ2-3; a weak D match, TRBD2 (5 bases). This CDR3 has 14 residues. V lost 3 bases and J 8 bases, leaving 15 bases between the germline ends. Germline CDR1 and CDR2: LGHDT and YNNKEL (reference sequence). DNA for the CDR3: TGTGCCAGCAGCCAGCAAACATTAGAGGGTACGCAGTATTTT. Protein: CASSQQTLEGTQYF.

This clonotype was observed a handful of times. The rearrangement links TRBV20-1 to TRBJ1-2, with D uncertain. The CDR3 sequence is 13 residues long. Germline loops: CDR1 DFQATT, CDR2 SNEGSKA (reference sequence). V was trimmed by 0 bases and J by 2 bases, leaving 7 bases between them. CDR3 bases: TGCAGTGCTAGAGACGGGCGGAACTATGGCTACACCTTC. Its translation is CSARDGRNYGYTF.